Included here is one T cell receptor (beta chain) sequence, with context. Antigen unknown. The germline CDR1 and CDR2 sequences are MRHNA and SNTAGT. V trimming: 6 bases; J trimming: 5 bases; junction bases outside the gene matches: 5. The CDR3 extends over 14 amino acids. This specimen comes from a study of cytomegalovirus exposure and HLA in healthy donors. Researchers ran the PCR with 60 Vbeta and 13 Jbeta primers. Here immunoSEQ multiplex PCR was the method, and the copy in TCRdb shows in-frame clones only, minus some. The top ten hold approximately 2.9% of the sample, which has some 200,000 clones, approximately 80% seen once. Study-wide findings and caveats: Indistinguishable V segments such as TRBV6-2 and TRBV6-3 were excluded. TCR beta sequences reportedly predicted most subjects' HLA-A and HLA-B alleles accurately. HLA restriction was apparent for most CMV-associated TCR beta chains in a later analysis. The study found most TCR sequences rare, yet found some public TCRs in many donors.

The sequence derives from a female donor in good health and CMV-seronegative. Sequencing was performed on PBMCs. This chain uses TRBV6-4 with TRBJ2-1; TRBD2 aligns across 9 bases. The DNA for the CDR3 is TGTGCCAGCAGGCGGGAGGGGGCCGACAATGAGCAGTTCTTC. This encodes CASRREGADNEQFF.